The rows below give T cell receptor beta chains drawn from one sample of a study of OX40 agonist ivuxolimab in advanced cancers. Here immunoSEQ multiplex PCR was the method, and the copy in TCRdb shows in-frame clones only, minus some. In the table there are roughly 73,000 clones, around 88% of which are singletons. This material consisted of CD4+ or CD8+ T cells sorted from blood, taken in a trial of the OX40 agonist ivuxolimab. These receptors all come from an adult with an advanced solid tumor such as melanoma, head and neck, liver or kidney cancer. Each CDR3 is given with its conserved first and last residue. Fields, in order: CDR3 DNA, CDR3 protein, J gene, D gene, clone size, V gene. D genes are given only for firm matches. Part of the rows lack a size; the others show once, few, many or a class for expanded clones.

DNA: TGTGCCATCACCAGGGAAGGCTATGGCTACACCTTC
CDR3: CAITREGYGYTF
J: TRBJ1-2
D: NA
size: NA
V: TRBV10-3

DNA: TGCGCCAGCAGCCGACCGGACAGGGGGAGTTACGAGCAGTACTTC
CDR3: CASSRPDRGSYEQYF
J: TRBJ2-7
D: TRBD1
size: NA
V: TRBV4-1

DNA: TGCGCCAGCAGTGAGATTCGCGGGGCGGGTGAGCAGTTCTTC
CDR3: CASSEIRGAGEQFF
J: TRBJ2-1
D: NA
size: NA
V: TRBV10-2

DNA: TGCGCCAGCAGCCCAGAACAGGGGCCCTACTCTGGGGCCAACGTCCTGACTTTC
CDR3: CASSPEQGPYSGANVLTF
J: TRBJ2-6
D: TRBD1
size: NA
V: TRBV5-1

DNA: TGTGCCAGCAGCTCCCTAGAGGGACCCGGGACAGGGGGCTACGAGCAGTACTTC
CDR3: CASSSLEGPGTGGYEQYF
J: TRBJ2-7
D: TRBD1
size: NA
V: TRBV7-9

DNA: TGTGCCAGCAGTTTATCGCACTCGACAGGGGGGGAACAGCCCCAGCATTTT
CDR3: CASSLSHSTGGEQPQHF
J: TRBJ1-5
D: TRBD1
size: NA
V: TRBV27

DNA: TGTGCCAGCAGCGGGGGACTAGCGGGGGGCCATGAGCAGTTCTTC
CDR3: CASSGGLAGGHEQFF
J: TRBJ2-1
D: TRBD2
size: NA
V: TRBV2

DNA: TGTGCCAGCACCCCGGGGCCCTATGGCTACACCTTC
CDR3: CASTPGPYGYTF
J: TRBJ1-2
D: NA
size: NA
V: TRBV2

DNA: TGTGCCAGCAGGCCTAGCGAGGCCGGGGAGCTGTTTTTT
CDR3: CASRPSEAGELFF
J: TRBJ2-2
D: NA
size: NA
V: TRBV6-4

DNA: TGTGCCAGCAGCTACCGGGACAGTAATTCACCCCTCCACTTT
CDR3: CASSYRDSNSPLHF
J: TRBJ1-6
D: TRBD1
size: NA
V: TRBV5-4

DNA: TGTGCCAGCAGCCCCCACTTAGCGGGGGTGTACAATGAGCAGTTCTTC
CDR3: CASSPHLAGVYNEQFF
J: TRBJ2-1
D: TRBD2
size: NA
V: TRBV7-2

DNA: TGCGCCAGCAGCTTGGGGGGACAGTTCAATCAGCCCCAGCATTTT
CDR3: CASSLGGQFNQPQHF
J: TRBJ1-5
D: TRBD1
size: NA
V: TRBV5-1

DNA: TGTGCCAGTAGTTGGACGTATACACCCAACTATGGCTACACCTTC
CDR3: CASSWTYTPNYGYTF
J: TRBJ1-2
D: NA
size: few
V: TRBV19

DNA: TGCGCCAGCAGCATGACAGGGGATGGCTATGGCTACACCTTC
CDR3: CASSMTGDGYGYTF
J: TRBJ1-2
D: TRBD1
size: NA
V: TRBV5-1

DNA: TGTGCCAGCACCCTGGGGCGGGAGTGGTCCGAGCAGTACTTC
CDR3: CASTLGREWSEQYF
J: TRBJ2-7
D: NA
size: NA
V: TRBV21-1

DNA: TGTGCCAGCACACGGCGGACAACTCCTGGGGCCAACGTCCTGACTTTC
CDR3: CASTRRTTPGANVLTF
J: TRBJ2-6
D: NA
size: NA
V: TRBV2

DNA: TGTGCCAGCAGTACCGGGACAGGAGGGCAAGAGACCCAGTACTTC
CDR3: CASSTGTGGQETQYF
J: TRBJ2-5
D: TRBD1
size: NA
V: TRBV6-5

DNA: TGTGCCAGCAGCGTAGACGGTAGCAATCAGCCCCAGCATTTT
CDR3: CASSVDGSNQPQHF
J: TRBJ1-5
D: NA
size: once
V: TRBV9

DNA: TGTGCCAGCAGCCCGACGAGGGAAGGCGCTGGAAACACCATATATTTT
CDR3: CASSPTREGAGNTIYF
J: TRBJ1-3
D: NA
size: NA
V: TRBV11-2

DNA: TGCGCCAGCACAGGAGAAGTTTCTGGGGCCAACGTCCTGACTTTC
CDR3: CASTGEVSGANVLTF
J: TRBJ2-6
D: NA
size: NA
V: TRBV5-1

DNA: TGTGCCAGCAGCTCCCAGGGGGCAGGTCAGCCCCAGCATTTT
CDR3: CASSSQGAGQPQHF
J: TRBJ1-5
D: TRBD1
size: NA
V: TRBV7-9

DNA: TGTGCCAGCAGTTGGACAGGGCAATATGGCTACACCTTC
CDR3: CASSWTGQYGYTF
J: TRBJ1-2
D: TRBD1
size: NA
V: TRBV6-5

DNA: TGTGCCAGCAGCTTGGACAGGGGCGACGAGCAGTACTTC
CDR3: CASSLDRGDEQYF
J: TRBJ2-7
D: TRBD1
size: NA
V: TRBV5-8

DNA: TGTGCCAGCACCACTCTCCATAGCTCCTACGAGCAGTACTTC
CDR3: CASTTLHSSYEQYF
J: TRBJ2-7
D: NA
size: NA
V: TRBV6-1

DNA: TGTGCCAGCAGCACCTCCGGGACAGGGCGCTACGAGCAGTACTTC
CDR3: CASSTSGTGRYEQYF
J: TRBJ2-7
D: TRBD1
size: NA
V: TRBV28

DNA: TGTGCCAGCAGCGTAGGACGAAGCTACACCTTC
CDR3: CASSVGRSYTF
J: TRBJ1-2
D: NA
size: few
V: TRBV9

DNA: TGTGCCAGCTCACCAAGGGACAGGGGGAAAAAACTGTTTTTT
CDR3: CASSPRDRGKKLFF
J: TRBJ1-4
D: TRBD1
size: few
V: TRBV18

DNA: TGTGCCAGCAGCTTGGAAAGAGGGTGGGCAGATACGCAGTATTTT
CDR3: CASSLERGWADTQYF
J: TRBJ2-3
D: NA
size: NA
V: TRBV5-4

DNA: TGTGCCAGCAGCTTATGGGCGTCACAGGGGGCCGGCGCAGATACGCAGTATTTT
CDR3: CASSLWASQGAGADTQYF
J: TRBJ2-3
D: TRBD1
size: NA
V: TRBV7-8

DNA: TGTGCCAGCACCGAGGGCAGCGGGAGCTCCTACGAGCAGTACTTC
CDR3: CASTEGSGSSYEQYF
J: TRBJ2-7
D: TRBD2
size: NA
V: TRBV7-8

DNA: TGTGCCAGCAGTCCCGGGGGGGGGTCCTACGAGCAGTACTTC
CDR3: CASSPGGGSYEQYF
J: TRBJ2-7
D: TRBD2
size: NA
V: TRBV28

DNA: TGTGCCAGCAGCCCCGCCAGGGGGACAGGGGGTATGGGGCTGAACACTGAAGCTTTCTTT
CDR3: CASSPARGTGGMGLNTEAFF
J: TRBJ1-1
D: TRBD1
size: NA
V: TRBV13

DNA: TGTGCCAGCAACGTACAGGGGGCCGGCAATCAGCCCCAGCATTTT
CDR3: CASNVQGAGNQPQHF
J: TRBJ1-5
D: TRBD1
size: NA
V: TRBV6-5

DNA: TGCAGCGTTGAAGGTCCTGCTAGCGGGGTTGACGAGCAGTACTTC
CDR3: CSVEGPASGVDEQYF
J: TRBJ2-7
D: TRBD2
size: NA
V: TRBV29-1

DNA: TGTGCCAGCAGCCGAGCGGGCCGGAGCACCGGGGAGCTGTTTTTT
CDR3: CASSRAGRSTGELFF
J: TRBJ2-2
D: NA
size: NA
V: TRBV11-3

DNA: TGTGCCAGCAGCTTAGGGGGCCTTAGGTTCGGTGAAGCTTTCTTT
CDR3: CASSLGGLRFGEAFF
J: TRBJ1-1
D: TRBD1
size: NA
V: TRBV28

DNA: TGCGCCAGCAGCCAAGATCTCAACTTACGCTACACCTTC
CDR3: CASSQDLNLRYTF
J: TRBJ1-2
D: NA
size: NA
V: TRBV4-1

DNA: TGTGCCAGCAGTGAAGGGGTGAGACGGCCCTACGAGCAGTACTTC
CDR3: CASSEGVRRPYEQYF
J: TRBJ2-7
D: NA
size: NA
V: TRBV25-1

DNA: TGTGCCAGCAGCTTAGGGGGTGGAGAAAAACTGTTTTTT
CDR3: CASSLGGGEKLFF
J: TRBJ1-4
D: NA
size: NA
V: TRBV7-8

DNA: TGTGCCAGCAGCCATCTGGAGGGGGCAGATACGCAGTATTTT
CDR3: CASSHLEGADTQYF
J: TRBJ2-3
D: NA
size: NA
V: TRBV11-2

DNA: TGTGCCAGCAGTGACGGCAATCAGCCCCAGCATTTT
CDR3: CASSDGNQPQHF
J: TRBJ1-5
D: NA
size: NA
V: TRBV6-4

DNA: TGTGCCAGTAGTACCCCCGGACAGGGCGATGAAAAACTGTTTTTT
CDR3: CASSTPGQGDEKLFF
J: TRBJ1-4
D: TRBD1
size: NA
V: TRBV19

DNA: TGTGCCAGCAGCCAGGCCCCTCACTGGACGCTAGCCAAAAACATTCAGTACTTC
CDR3: CASSQAPHWTLAKNIQYF
J: TRBJ2-4
D: NA
size: few
V: TRBV21-1